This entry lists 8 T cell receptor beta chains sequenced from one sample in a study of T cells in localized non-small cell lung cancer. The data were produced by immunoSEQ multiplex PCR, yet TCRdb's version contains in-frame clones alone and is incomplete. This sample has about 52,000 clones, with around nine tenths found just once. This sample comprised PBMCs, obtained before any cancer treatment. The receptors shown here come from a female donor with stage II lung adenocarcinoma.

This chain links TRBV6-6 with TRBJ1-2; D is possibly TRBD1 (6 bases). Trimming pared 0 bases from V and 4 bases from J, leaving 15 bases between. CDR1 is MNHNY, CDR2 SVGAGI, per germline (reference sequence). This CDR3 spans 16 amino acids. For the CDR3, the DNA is TGTGCCAGCAGTTACTCATCAGGGGAGTACATCTATGGCTACACCTTC. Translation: CASSYSSGEYIYGYTF.

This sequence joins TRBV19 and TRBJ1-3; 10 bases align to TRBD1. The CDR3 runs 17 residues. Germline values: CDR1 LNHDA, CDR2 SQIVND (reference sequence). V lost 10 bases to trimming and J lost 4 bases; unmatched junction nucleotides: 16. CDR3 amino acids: CATSMRTGGDRGNTIYF. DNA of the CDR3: TGTGCCACCTCGATGAGGACAGGGGGGGACCGCGGAAACACCATATATTTT.

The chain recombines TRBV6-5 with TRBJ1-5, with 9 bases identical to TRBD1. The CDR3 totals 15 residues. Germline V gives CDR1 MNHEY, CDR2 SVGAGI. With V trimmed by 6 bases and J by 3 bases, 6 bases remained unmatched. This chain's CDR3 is CASSPGTGINQPQHF. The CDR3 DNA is TGTGCCAGCAGCCCCGGGACAGGGATCAATCAGCCCCAGCATTTT.

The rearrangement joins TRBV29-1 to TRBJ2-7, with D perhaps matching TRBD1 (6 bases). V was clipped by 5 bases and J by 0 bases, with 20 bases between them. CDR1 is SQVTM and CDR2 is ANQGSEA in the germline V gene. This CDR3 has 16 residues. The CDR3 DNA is TGCAGCGTTCTTGTATTGGGGGCGGTCTTCTCCTACGAGCAGTACTTC. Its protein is CSVLVLGAVFSYEQYF.

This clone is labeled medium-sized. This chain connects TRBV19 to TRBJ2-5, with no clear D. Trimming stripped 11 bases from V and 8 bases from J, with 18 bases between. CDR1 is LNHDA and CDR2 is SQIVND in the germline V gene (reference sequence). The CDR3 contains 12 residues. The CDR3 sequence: CALVNMEKTQYF. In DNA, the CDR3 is TGTGCCCTCGTTAACATGGAGAAAACCCAGTACTTC.

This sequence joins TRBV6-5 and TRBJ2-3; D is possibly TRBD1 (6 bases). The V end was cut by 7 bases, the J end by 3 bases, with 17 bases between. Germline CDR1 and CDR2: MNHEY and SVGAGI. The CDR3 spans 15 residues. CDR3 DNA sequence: TGTGCCAGCACCCCCCTGGGCAGGGGAACAGATACGCAGTATTTT. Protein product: CASTPLGRGTDTQYF.

CDR3 protein: CASRSQGVETQYF. The CDR3 nucleotides read TGTGCCAGCAGATCACAGGGGGTCGAGACCCAGTACTTC. The chain recombines TRBV27 with TRBJ2-5; 8 bases map to TRBD1. Germline CDR1 MNHEY, CDR2 SMNVEV (reference sequence). J lost 5 bases, V lost 6 bases, and 5 bases had no gene match. The CDR3 has 13 residues.

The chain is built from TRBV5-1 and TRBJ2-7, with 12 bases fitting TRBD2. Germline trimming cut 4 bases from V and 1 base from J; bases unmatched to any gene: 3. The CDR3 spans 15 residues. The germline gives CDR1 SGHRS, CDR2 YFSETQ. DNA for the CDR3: TGCGCCAGCAGCATCGGACTAGCGGGGTCCTACGAGCAGTACTTC. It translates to CASSIGLAGSYEQYF.